This entry describes one T cell receptor (beta chain). Its antigen is undetermined. The time point was: blood 2 weeks post-SBRT. The treatment here: 15 Gy SBRT to primary tumor, nephrectomy 4 weeks later. Serial blood draws occurred at baseline and 2 and 4 weeks post-SBRT. The tumor was a clear cell renal cell carcinoma. This entry belongs to a study of radiation and T cells in renal cell carcinoma. Study-wide points: No pretreatment tumor biopsies were available for baseline clonotypes. In blood, top tumor clones expanded by 2 weeks, shrinking by 4.

Germline V CDR1 and CDR2: SGHAT, FQDESV (reference sequence). CDR3 length: 11 residues. Trimming pared 11 bases from V and 4 bases from J, leaving 11 bases between. TCRdb keeps only in-frame clones here, not all; method: immunoSEQ multiplex PCR. The sample contains about 150,000 clones, about 87% of which appear only once. Specimen: blood, collected from a patient whose treatment included radiotherapy and nephrectomy. The receptor's source is a woman between 50 and 59 years old with renal cell carcinoma. This chain joins TRBV11-1 and TRBJ1-1, with D possibly matching TRBD1 (5 bases). The CDR3 coding sequence is TGTGCCGCGGGGGTTGGCACTGAAGCTTTCTTT. Protein: CAAGVGTEAFF.